The 15 T cell receptor beta chains reported below all come from one sample, sequenced in a study of T cell repertoires in cytomegalovirus infection. TCRdb independently ran MiXCR on the reads; one entry per CDR3 protein. This sample has some 170,000 distinct CDR3 sequences; about 17% occur once, and the top ten carry roughly 24%. Sequencing was done on a sample of CD8+ T cells from PBMCs. The origin of the receptors is a human donor in good health (CMV status not recorded). Some clones in this sample may be carry-over from other donors' samples.

In this sample, this clonotype turned up many times. This chain links TRBV6-1 with TRBJ2-7, with 7 bases lining up with TRBD1. The CDR3 contains 16 residues. V gave up 5 bases and J gave up 2 bases; unmatched junction bases: 12. Germline V CDR1 and CDR2: MNHNS, SASEGT. In DNA, the CDR3 is TGTGCCAGCAGTTATCATGACAGGGTTGAAACCTACGAGCAGTACTTC. Translated, it gives CASSYHDRVETYEQYF.

The CDR3 here is CASSSGTPYEQYF. The CDR3, as DNA: TGTGCCAGCAGTTCCGGGACGCCCTACGAGCAGTACTTC. The chain links TRBV6-6 to TRBJ2-7, with D tentatively TRBD1 or TRBD2 (5 bases each). The CDR3 spans 13 residues. V was shortened by 4 bases and J by 2 bases, with 9 bases between the two germline ends. CDR1 MNHNY and CDR2 SVGAGI come from the germline V gene (reference sequence).

This clonotype was observed a handful of times. The chain carries TRBV7-2 and TRBJ2-2; possibly TRBD2 for D (5 bases). Trimming removed 2 bases at V and 4 bases at J, with 11 bases between. This CDR3 spans 15 amino acids. CDR1 SGHTA and CDR2 FQGNSA come from the germline V gene. Here the CDR3 reads CASSLRAGSTGELFF. The CDR3 nucleotides read TGTGCCAGCAGCTTAAGGGCTGGGAGCACCGGGGAGCTGTTTTTT.

V is TRBV30 and J is TRBJ2-7; D is unresolved. Germline V lookup: CDR1 GTSNPN, CDR2 SVGIG (reference sequence). Trimming pared 1 base from V and 5 bases from J, leaving 9 bases between. The CDR3 extends over 12 amino acids. CDR3 region: CAWSGVLHEQYF. The CDR3 DNA is TGTGCCTGGAGTGGTGTTCTGCACGAGCAGTACTTC.

The gene calls are TRBV6-2 or TRBV6-3 and TRBJ1-5, with D uncertain. V lost 4 bases and J 0 bases, leaving 16 bases between the germline ends. CDR1 and CDR2 from the germline V gene are MNHEY and SVGEGT. The CDR3 is made up of 17 amino acids. Here the CDR3 DNA reads TGTGCCAGCAGTTCCGATTCAACAAGTTATAGCAATCAGCCCCAGCATTTT. Residues: CASSSDSTSYSNQPQHF.

The rearrangement uses TRBV12-3 or TRBV12-4 and TRBJ2-7; possible D gene TRBD1, 5 bases. The CDR3 extends over 12 amino acids. Trimming removed 5 bases from V and 4 bases from J, with 9 bases in between. In nucleotides, the CDR3 is TGTGCCAGCAGTATTGGACAATACGAGCAGTACTTC. Protein: CASSIGQYEQYF.

The chain couples TRBV5-4 to TRBJ2-7, with TRBD2 matching over 7 bases. This CDR3 is 16 amino acids long. V lost 0 bases and J lost 2; bases outside the gene matches: 8. The germline V gene encodes CDR1 SGHNT and CDR2 YYREEE (reference sequence). In nucleotides, the CDR3 is TGTGCCAGCAGCTTGGGACTGGGGGGGAGAGCCTACGAGCAGTACTTC. Translating gives CASSLGLGGRAYEQYF.

This clonotype has a handful of counts. The chain links TRBV20-1 to TRBJ2-3, with TRBD2 matching over 14 bases. V shed 1 base and J 6 bases; nucleotides not matched to a gene: 12. Germline values: CDR1 DFQATT, CDR2 SNEGSKA (reference sequence). This CDR3 is built from 18 residues. This CDR3 is CSARAGTSGGLLGDTQYF. CDR3 in DNA: TGCAGTGCTAGAGCCGGGACTAGCGGGGGCCTTCTCGGGGATACGCAGTATTTT.

The chain employs TRBV5-6 and TRBJ2-1; TRBD2 might be the D (7 bases). V lost 1 base, J lost 6 bases, and 8 bases lay in between. This CDR3 is built from 13 residues. Germline V gene data show CDR1 as SGHDT and CDR2 as YYEEEE. The CDR3 DNA reads TGTGCCAGCAGCTTGCGGGGGGCCAATGAGCAGTTCTTC. This encodes CASSLRGANEQFF.

The genes are TRBV6-6 and TRBJ2-3; possible D gene TRBD2, 7 bases. The CDR3 sequence is 14 residues long. Germline assignment: CDR1 MNHNY and CDR2 SVGAGI (reference sequence). Trimming stripped 2 bases from V and 8 bases from J, with 14 bases between. For the CDR3, the DNA is TGTGCCAGCAGTTACCCGTCGAGGGGGGGTACGCAGTATTTT. This translates into CASSYPSRGGTQYF.

The rearrangement links TRBV27 to TRBJ2-6; D gene ambiguous. This CDR3 is built from 17 residues. Trimming removed 0 bases at V and 0 bases at J, with 9 bases between. Per germline, CDR1 MNHEY and CDR2 SMNVEV (reference sequence). The CDR3 DNA sequence: TGTGCCAGCAGTTTATCAGTTGGAGACTCTGGGGCCAACGTCCTGACTTTC. This gives the protein CASSLSVGDSGANVLTF.

CDR3 bases: TGCGCCAGCAGCCAAGGGGGCTCGACCTCACTACGCGAGCAGTACTTC. Its protein product is CASSQGGSTSLREQYF. This chain joins TRBV4-1 and TRBJ2-7; D is possibly TRBD1 (5 bases). V lost 1 base to trimming and J lost 6 bases, with 19 bases between them. The V gene's germline CDR1 is MGHRA and CDR2 YSYEKL. The CDR3 sequence is 16 residues long.

V gene TRBV7-3 combines with J gene TRBJ2-2; 7 positions agree with TRBD1. CDR3 length: 15 residues. J gave up 7 bases and V 5 bases, and 10 bases lay outside the gene matches. Per the germline V gene, CDR1 is SGHTA and CDR2 is FQGTGA. In nucleotides, the CDR3 is TGTGCCAGCAGCGAACAGGGGTATGGAAACGGGGAGCTGTTTTTT. Its protein product is CASSEQGYGNGELFF.

This clonotype was observed a few times. V gene TRBV20-1 combines with J gene TRBJ2-1; 9 bases agree with TRBD2. Germline values: CDR1 DFQATT, CDR2 SNEGSKA (reference sequence). The CDR3 runs to 14 residues. CDR3: CTAGPAGGYNEQFF. The DNA for the CDR3 is TGCACCGCAGGGCCAGCGGGGGGATACAATGAGCAGTTCTTC.

V and J are TRBV12-3 or TRBV12-4 and TRBJ2-2; perhaps TRBD1 as D (5 bases). Trimming took off 2 bases at V and 1 base at J, with 11 bases between the two ends. The length of the CDR3 is 16 residues. The CDR3 bases are TGTGCCAGCAGTTTAAGCTCCGGACAGAACACCGGGGAGCTGTTTTTT. It yields the protein CASSLSSGQNTGELFF.